The following is a T cell receptor (beta chain) sequence with its context. Libraries were prepared by immunoSEQ multiplex PCR; TCRdb keeps only in-frame clonotypes and omits some of them. Seen here are some 580,000 clones, roughly 97% observed once, and the top ten hold roughly 0.05%. This record belongs to a study of shared clonotypes between healthy human individuals. The length of the CDR3 is 13 residues. Germline assignment: CDR1 SGHTA and CDR2 FQGNSA. V lost 9 bases to trimming and J lost 2 bases; unmatched junction nucleotides: 5. The chain has TRBV7-2 and TRBJ1-1; TRBD1 matches 8 bases. The source of this sequence is a woman between 25 and 40 years old in good health. The sample comprised naive CD4+ T cells sorted from blood. The sample's subset: CD45RA+ positively selected. The DNA for the CDR3 is TGTGCCAGAACGGACAGGGCAAACACTGAAGCTTTCTTT. Protein product: CARTDRANTEAFF.